This TCR beta chain was obtained from a study of OX40 agonist ivuxolimab in advanced cancers. In the study overall: The group had a mean age of about 65 years, ranged from 23 to 79, and was 80% to 85% male. People who had prior anti-PD-1, anti-PD-L1 or anti-CTLA-4 therapy could take part, and 35% to 50% had some.

Sequencing used immunoSEQ multiplex PCR; TCRdb keeps in-frame clones, though not all of them. The sample includes approximately 39,000 clones, about 85% seen only once; the top ten take about 4%. Autoimmune disease history or systemic immunosuppression excluded patients. Samples were taken at baseline and on day 1 of cycles 4 and 7. The receptor was isolated from an adult with an advanced solid tumor such as melanoma, head and neck, liver or kidney cancer. Sequences were derived from CD4+ or CD8+ T cells sorted from blood, sampled in a trial of the OX40 agonist ivuxolimab.

CDR3 DNA: TGTGCCTGGAGTCTAGGGACGGGTGGTGGCGAGCAGTTCTTC. Amino acid sequence: CAWSLGTGGGEQFF. This chain joins TRBV30 and TRBJ2-1; either TRBD1 or TRBD2 may supply D (5 bases each). Germline V gives CDR1 GTSNPN, CDR2 SVGIG (reference sequence). CDR3 length: 14 residues. The V end was cut by 2 bases, the J end by 10 bases, with 18 bases between.